These 32 T cell receptor beta chains came from one sample sequenced in a study of T-cell reconstitution after alpha-beta-depleted transplantation in children. Preparation of the TCRbeta library was carried out with unique molecular identifiers. TCRdb reprocessed the PCR reads via MiXCR and lists one record per CDR3 protein. The sample records roughly 400,000 distinct CDR3 sequences, roughly 21% being singletons. The sequences come from PBMCs from the stem cell graft donor, collected from the stem cell graft. The receptors come from a human donor who donated a stem cell graft to a child with acute myeloid leukemia.

This clonotype was seen repeatedly, ten times or more. The genes are TRBV5-1 and TRBJ2-5, with 10 nucleotides matching TRBD2. CDR3 length: 14 amino acids. Germline CDR1 SGHRS, CDR2 YFSETQ. Germline trimming cut 9 bases from V and 3 bases from J; bases unmatched to any gene: 8. CDR3 in amino acids: CATAAGGGEETQYF. The CDR3 DNA reads as TGCGCCACCGCAGCGGGAGGGGGGGAAGAGACCCAGTACTTC.

The chain uses TRBV5-1 and TRBJ2-5; D remains unclear. Germline loops: CDR1 SGHRS, CDR2 YFSETQ. V lost 0 bases and J 0 bases, leaving 9 bases between the germline ends. This CDR3 contains 15 residues. DNA for the CDR3: TGCGCCAGCAGCTTGGACAGCCCGTACCAAGAGACCCAGTACTTC. Translation: CASSLDSPYQETQYF.

A few counts support this clonotype. The rearrangement links TRBV4-1 to TRBJ2-3; D is unresolved. Trimming took off 0 bases at V and 1 base at J, with 8 bases between the two ends. The CDR3 is 15 residues long. Germline lookup yields CDR1 MGHRA and CDR2 YSYEKL. The CDR3 is CASSQELQRTDTQYF. The CDR3 coding sequence is TGCGCCAGCAGCCAAGAGTTACAGCGCACAGATACGCAGTATTTT.

This chain joins TRBV20-1 and TRBJ1-1, with TRBD1 as a possible D gene (6 bases). The CDR3 is 16 amino acids. The V and J ends lost 1 base and 6 bases respectively, with 21 bases between them. Germline CDR1 and CDR2: DFQATT and SNEGSKA (reference sequence). The CDR3 spells CSARAPKGGPGAEAFF. The CDR3 region has the DNA TGCAGTGCTAGAGCCCCGAAGGGGGGACCGGGAGCTGAAGCTTTCTTT.

This clonotype was recorded a few times. The rearrangement links TRBV4-3 to TRBJ2-5, with a tentative D call TRBD1 (5 bases). Trimming left V 1 base short and J 5 bases short, with 17 bases between. The CDR3 covers 16 residues. Germline CDR1 is LGHNA and CDR2 is YSLEER. CDR3 in DNA: TGCGCCAGCAGCCAAGGCCAGGGTTTAGCTTCGGAGACCCAGTACTTC. Its translation: CASSQGQGLASETQYF.

J is TRBJ1-1 and V is TRBV12-3 or TRBV12-4; a possible D gene is TRBD1 (5 bases). With 6 bases removed from V and 7 bases from J, the gap between germline ends came to 24 bases. The length of the CDR3 is 16 residues. As DNA, the CDR3 is TGTGCCAGCAGCCCGCCGGGACCGAAGGGTTACATTGAAGCTTTCTTT. This sequence encodes CASSPPGPKGYIEAFF.

CDR3 amino acids: CASSSSLRNTIYF. As DNA, the CDR3 is TGTGCCAGCAGTTCCAGTTTGAGAAACACCATATATTTT. The chain carries TRBV12-3 or TRBV12-4 and TRBJ1-3; D unclear. This CDR3 is 13 amino acids long. V lost 4 bases to trimming and J lost 5 bases, with 9 bases between them.

This clonotype was observed a handful of times. The V gene is TRBV29-1, the J gene TRBJ1-1; no clear D. The V gene lost 5 bases and the J gene lost 1 base, with 11 bases spanning the gap. There are 13 residues in the CDR3. The germline V gene encodes CDR1 SQVTM and CDR2 ANQGSEA. In DNA form, the CDR3 reads TGCAGCGTTCGGAGGACTACGAACACTGAAGCTTTCTTT. Translating it yields CSVRRTTNTEAFF.

This chain links TRBV3-1 with TRBJ1-2; a possible D gene is TRBD1 (5 bases). The CDR3 totals 13 residues. V lost 3 bases and J lost 5, with 10 bases in between. Germline CDR1 LGHDT, CDR2 YNNKEL (reference sequence). CDR3 sequence (DNA): TGTGCCAGCAGCCAGGGGACGGAATATGGCTACACCTTC. It translates to CASSQGTEYGYTF.

This clonotype was seen repeatedly, ten times or more. The V and J genes are TRBV12-3 or TRBV12-4 and TRBJ2-2; D is possibly TRBD1 or TRBD2 (5 bases each). Trimming pared 6 bases from V and 0 bases from J, leaving 17 bases between. The CDR3 is made up of 17 amino acids. CDR3 in amino acids: CASSSVIGTANTGELFF. The CDR3 coding sequence is TGTGCCAGCAGCTCTGTAATCGGGACCGCGAACACCGGGGAGCTGTTTTTT.

This CDR3 is CASSHPRGLGTPYEQYF. The CDR3 nucleotides read TGTGCCAGCAGCCACCCGAGGGGGTTGGGGACACCTTACGAGCAGTACTTC. The chain joins TRBV7-9 to TRBJ2-7; a weak D match, TRBD1 (6 bases). V was pared by 5 bases and J by 4 bases, with 24 bases between. This CDR3 is built from 17 residues. Germline values: CDR1 SEHNR, CDR2 FQNEAQ (reference sequence).

The chain joins TRBV5-1 to TRBJ1-2; D gene ambiguous. Trimming removed 1 base at V and 0 bases at J, with 7 bases between. This CDR3 spans 14 amino acids. Germline CDR1 is SGHRS and CDR2 is YFSETQ. The CDR3 bases are TGCGCCAGCAGCTTGAACAAAGCTAACTATGGCTACACCTTC. Translating gives CASSLNKANYGYTF. Drawing the rest from reference TRBV5-1 and TRBJ1-2, the complete variable domain is KAGVTQTPRYLIKTRGQQVTLSCSPISGHRSVSWYQQTPGQGLQFLFEYFSETQRNKGNFPGRFSGRQFSNSRSEMNVSTLELGDSALYLCASSLNKANYGYTFGSGTRLTVV.

This chain joins TRBV5-5 and TRBJ2-5, with a tentative D call TRBD2 (6 bases). CDR1 is SGHKS, CDR2 YYEKEE, per germline (reference sequence). Trimming removed 2 bases at V and 2 bases at J, with 10 bases between. The length of the CDR3 is 14 residues. The CDR3 DNA is TGTGCCAGCAGCTTCGGTGGAGGGCAAGAGACCCAGTACTTC. This gives the protein CASSFGGGQETQYF.

This clonotype was found many times. The V call is TRBV20-1, the J call TRBJ2-7; 12 bases are a match to TRBD2. This CDR3 comprises 15 residues. Trimming at V came to 0 bases and at J to 4 bases, leaving 4 bases not matched to a gene. Germline CDR1 reads DFQATT; CDR2 reads SNEGSKA (reference sequence). CDR3: CSARDWTSGTYEQYF. In DNA form, the CDR3 reads TGCAGTGCTAGAGATTGGACTAGCGGGACGTACGAGCAGTACTTC.

This chain connects TRBV20-1 to TRBJ2-3; D gene unclear. CDR3 length: 15 amino acids. In germline, CDR1 is DFQATT, CDR2 SNEGSKA (reference sequence). The germline V and J ends were trimmed by 0 bases and 0 bases, with 10 bases remaining between them. CDR3 nucleotide sequence: TGCAGTGCTAGAGATTCAGCGTTTAGCACAGATACGCAGTATTTT. As protein: CSARDSAFSTDTQYF.

This clonotype has only a few counts. The V and J genes are TRBV18 and TRBJ2-7, with 9 bases aligning to TRBD1. The CDR3 totals 20 residues. Germline values: CDR1 KGHSH, CDR2 LQKENI. With 3 bases clipped from V and 1 base from J, the junction kept 19 bases outside the gene matches. The CDR3 spells CASSPTDRGVVPPGSYEQYF. CDR3 nucleotide sequence: TGTGCCAGCTCACCTACGGACAGGGGTGTTGTACCACCCGGATCCTACGAGCAGTACTTC. The whole variable domain, remainder taken from reference TRBV18 and TRBJ2-7, is NAGVMQNPRHLVRRRGQEARLRCSPMKGHSHVYWYRQLPEEGLKFMVYLQKENIIDESGMPKERFSAEFPKEGPSILRIQQVVRGDSAAYFCASSPTDRGVVPPGSYEQYFGPGTRLTVT.

This rearrangement joins TRBV29-1 to TRBJ2-1; 8 nucleotides agree with TRBD1. With V trimmed by 2 bases and J by 6 bases, 6 bases remained unmatched. Germline CDR1 SQVTM, CDR2 ANQGSEA. This CDR3 comprises 14 residues. This chain's CDR3 is CSVEKWTGFNEQFF. The CDR3 DNA reads as TGCAGCGTTGAAAAGTGGACAGGGTTCAATGAGCAGTTCTTC.

A single count supports this clonotype. The chain links TRBV5-5 to TRBJ2-7; TRBD1 is a possible D gene (7 bases). Per the germline V gene, CDR1 is SGHKS and CDR2 is YYEKEE (reference sequence). The CDR3 length is 14 residues. The V and J ends lost 4 bases and 3 bases respectively, with 14 bases between them. CDR3 loop: CASSEGGQNYEQYF. DNA for the CDR3: TGTGCCAGCAGCGAGGGGGGACAGAACTACGAGCAGTACTTC.

This chain connects TRBV25-1 to TRBJ1-6, with D possibly being TRBD1 (5 bases). Trimming cost V 7 bases and J 10 bases, with 11 bases left between them. The CDR3 spans 12 residues. Germline assignment: CDR1 MGHDK and CDR2 SYGVNS. The CDR3 bases are TGTGCCAGCACTGGGGGGAACTCACCCCTCCACTTT. Translating it yields CASTGGNSPLHF.

The chain is built from TRBV9 and TRBJ2-1; 9 nucleotides align to TRBD2. V shed 4 bases, J shed 3 bases, and the junction held 11 bases outside the gene matches. The CDR3 contains 17 residues. Germline CDR1 SGDLS, CDR2 YYNGEE. Here the CDR3 DNA reads TGTGCCAGCAGCCCCGTGTTGGCGGGAGGGAACTACAATGAGCAGTTCTTC. It is translated as CASSPVLAGGNYNEQFF.

This clonotype was counted many times. The chain uses TRBV20-1 and TRBJ2-5; D is possibly TRBD2 (6 bases). The CDR3 is 15 residues long. The V gene lost 7 bases and the J gene lost 0 bases, with 18 bases spanning the gap. Germline V gene lookup returns CDR1 DFQATT and CDR2 SNEGSKA (reference sequence). DNA of the CDR3: TGCAGTGTCGAGAGCGGCGGAGGGGACCAAGAGACCCAGTACTTC. Residues: CSVESGGGDQETQYF.

The chain is built from TRBV29-1 and TRBJ2-7; a weak D match, TRBD2 (5 bases). Germline CDR1 reads SQVTM; CDR2 reads ANQGSEA. Trimming removed 3 bases at V and 1 base at J, with 16 bases between. This CDR3 has 15 residues. CDR3 protein: CSVDFRSGESYEQYF. CDR3 DNA sequence: TGCAGCGTTGACTTCCGCAGCGGCGAATCCTACGAGCAGTACTTC.

The J gene is TRBJ1-1, the V gene TRBV14; D unclear. Trimming took off 1 base at V and 1 base at J, with 7 bases between the two ends. In germline, CDR1 is SGHDN, CDR2 FVKESK. CDR3 size: 14 residues. In DNA, the CDR3 is TGTGCCAGCAGCCAAGGACTGAGGAACACTGAAGCTTTCTTT. This codes for CASSQGLRNTEAFF. Filled out from reference TRBV14 and TRBJ1-1, the complete variable domain reads EAGVTQFPSHSVIEKGQTVTLRCDPISGHDNLYWYRRVMGKEIKFLLHFVKESKQDESGMPNNRFLAERTGGTYSTLKVQPAELEDSGVYFCASSQGLRNTEAFFGQGTRLTVV.

This clonotype has a single count. The rearrangement links TRBV25-1 to TRBJ1-4; D may be TRBD1 (6 bases). Germline values: CDR1 MGHDK, CDR2 SYGVNS. This CDR3 contains 17 residues. The V gene lost 3 bases and the J gene lost 4 bases, with 18 bases spanning the gap. This CDR3 reads CASSDRNGGQSNEKLFF. The CDR3 nucleotides read TGTGCCAGCAGTGACCGAAACGGAGGACAGAGTAATGAAAAACTGTTTTTT.

This clonotype was counted only a few times. V and J are TRBV4-1 and TRBJ2-5; unclear D gene. The germline gives CDR1 MGHRA, CDR2 YSYEKL. This CDR3 is built from 13 residues. The V and J ends lost 1 base and 5 bases respectively, with 8 bases between them. The CDR3 here is CASSQVMVETQYF. In nucleotides, the CDR3 is TGCGCCAGCAGCCAAGTTATGGTGGAGACCCAGTACTTC.

The chain links TRBV12-3 or TRBV12-4 to TRBJ2-1; 7 bases line up with TRBD1. CDR3 size: 15 residues. The J segment lost 0 bases and the V segment lost 6 bases, leaving 5 bases of the junction unmatched. As DNA, the CDR3 is TGTGCCAGCAGCCAAGACAGGGTCTCCTACAATGAGCAGTTCTTC. Translated, it gives CASSQDRVSYNEQFF.

The chain joins TRBV6-5 to TRBJ2-7; weak D call: TRBD1 (5 bases). CDR1 and CDR2 (germline): MNHEY, SVGAGI. V was cut by 2 bases and J by 2 bases, with 10 bases left in between. CDR3 size: 14 residues. CDR3 nucleotide sequence: TGTGCCAGCAGTTACGGGGCGTCGCCCTACGAGCAGTACTTC. It translates to CASSYGASPYEQYF.

The V gene is TRBV5-1, the J gene TRBJ2-3; 14 nucleotides line up with TRBD2. Per germline, CDR1 SGHRS and CDR2 YFSETQ. CDR3 length: 17 amino acids. Trimming at V came to 3 bases and at J to 3 bases, leaving 6 bases not matched to a gene. The DNA for the CDR3 is TGCGCCAGCAGCTCAGGACTAGCGGGAGGTGTGACAGATACGCAGTATTTT. As protein: CASSSGLAGGVTDTQYF. The full variable domain, rest sourced from reference TRBV5-1 and TRBJ2-3, is KAGVTQTPRYLIKTRGQQVTLSCSPISGHRSVSWYQQTPGQGLQFLFEYFSETQRNKGNFPGRFSGRQFSNSRSEMNVSTLELGDSALYLCASSSGLAGGVTDTQYFGPGTRLTVL.

The chain uses TRBV28 and TRBJ2-7; D is perhaps TRBD1 (5 bases). Germline CDR1 reads MDHEN; CDR2 reads SYDVKM. CDR3 length equals 11 residues. Trimming left V 4 bases short and J 5 bases short, with 6 bases between. Here the CDR3 DNA reads TGTGCCAGCAGTTCAGGGAACGAGCAGTACTTC. It yields the protein CASSSGNEQYF.

This rearrangement joins TRBV7-9 to TRBJ2-5; D is ambiguous. V lost 5 bases and J lost 0, with 10 bases in between. CDR1 and CDR2 (germline): SEHNR, FQNEAQ (reference sequence). CDR3 length equals 14 residues. The chain's CDR3 is CASSLSTYQETQYF. The CDR3 region has the DNA TGTGCCAGCAGCCTCTCGACGTACCAAGAGACCCAGTACTTC.

This clonotype showed up many times. The chain employs TRBV29-1 and TRBJ2-5; 8 bases align to TRBD1. Trimming removed 6 bases from V and 4 bases from J; junction bases left unmatched: 7. This CDR3 has 13 amino acids. Germline V gene lookup returns CDR1 SQVTM and CDR2 ANQGSEA. The CDR3 reads CSVDRQGPETQYF. The CDR3 bases are TGCAGCGTAGACCGACAGGGGCCAGAGACCCAGTACTTC.

This clonotype has only a few counts. This chain connects TRBV16 to TRBJ2-7; TRBD2 agrees at 10 bases. J was trimmed by 2 bases and V by 1 base; bases with no gene match: 11. The CDR3 runs 18 residues. Germline CDR1 and CDR2: KGHSY and FQNENV. DNA for the CDR3: TGTGCCAGCAGCCAATTTAAGCGCATCCTAGCGGGAGCCTACGAGCAGTACTTC. Translating gives CASSQFKRILAGAYEQYF.